This TCR beta chain is drawn from a study of tumor-infiltrating lymphocytes in localized non-small cell lung cancer. This table comes from immunoSEQ multiplex PCR, and its TCRdb copy is limited to in-frame clones, with some not included. The table lists some 7,000 clones, 74% of them singletons, with 30% in the top ten. Sequencing was carried out using lung tumor tissue. This receptor was taken from a human donor with non-small cell lung cancer.

This CDR3 reads CSVGNMNTEAFF. The CDR3 DNA follows: TGCAGCGTTGGAAACATGAACACTGAAGCTTTCTTT. The chain links TRBV29-1 to TRBJ1-1, with D unclear. Germline lookup yields CDR1 SQVTM and CDR2 ANQGSEA. The ends were cut back, 4 bases at V and 0 bases at J, with 6 bases in the middle. The CDR3 runs to 12 residues.